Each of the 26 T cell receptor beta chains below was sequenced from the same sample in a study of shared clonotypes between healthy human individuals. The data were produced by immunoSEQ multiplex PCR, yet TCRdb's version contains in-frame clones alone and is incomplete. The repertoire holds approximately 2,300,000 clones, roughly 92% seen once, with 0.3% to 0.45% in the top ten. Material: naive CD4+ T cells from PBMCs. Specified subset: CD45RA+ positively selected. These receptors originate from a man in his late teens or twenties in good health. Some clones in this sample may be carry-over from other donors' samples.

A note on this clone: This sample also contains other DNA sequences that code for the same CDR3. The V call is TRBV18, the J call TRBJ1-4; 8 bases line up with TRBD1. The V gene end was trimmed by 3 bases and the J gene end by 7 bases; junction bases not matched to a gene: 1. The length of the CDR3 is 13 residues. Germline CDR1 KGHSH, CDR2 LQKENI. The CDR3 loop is CASSPDRGEKLFF. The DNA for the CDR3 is TGTGCCAGCTCACCCGACAGGGGTGAAAAACTGTTTTTT.

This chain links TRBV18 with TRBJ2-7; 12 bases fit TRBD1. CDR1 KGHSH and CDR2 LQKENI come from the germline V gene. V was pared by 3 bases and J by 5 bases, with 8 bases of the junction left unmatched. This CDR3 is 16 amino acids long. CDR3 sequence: CASSPSSRDRGHEQYF. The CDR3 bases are TGTGCCAGCTCACCGTCCAGCCGGGACAGGGGGCACGAGCAGTACTTC. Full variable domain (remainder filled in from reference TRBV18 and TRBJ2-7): NAGVMQNPRHLVRRRGQEARLRCSPMKGHSHVYWYRQLPEEGLKFMVYLQKENIIDESGMPKERFSAEFPKEGPSILRIQQVVRGDSAAYFCASSPSSRDRGHEQYFGPGTRLTVT.

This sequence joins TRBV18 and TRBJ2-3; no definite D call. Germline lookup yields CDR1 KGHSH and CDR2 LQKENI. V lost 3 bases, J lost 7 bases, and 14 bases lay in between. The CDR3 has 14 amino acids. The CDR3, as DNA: TGTGCCAGCTCACCCGGTTGGTCGTTAAATACGCAGTATTTT. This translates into CASSPGWSLNTQYF.

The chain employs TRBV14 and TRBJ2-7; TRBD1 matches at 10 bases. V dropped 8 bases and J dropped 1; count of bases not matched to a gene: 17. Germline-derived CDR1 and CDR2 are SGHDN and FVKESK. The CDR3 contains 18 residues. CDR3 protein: CASFRTGGGSDISYEQYF. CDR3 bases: TGTGCCAGCTTCCGGACAGGGGGAGGCTCCGACATATCCTACGAGCAGTACTTC.

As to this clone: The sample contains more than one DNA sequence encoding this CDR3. The CDR3 sequence: CASSPLGQLYGYTF. CDR3 in DNA: TGTGCCAGCAGCCCCCTGGGACAGCTTTATGGCTACACCTTC. The rearrangement uses TRBV9 and TRBJ1-2, with 7 bases that match TRBD1. The CDR3 consists of 14 residues. The V segment lost 4 bases and the J segment 5 bases; nucleotides outside the gene matches: 8. Per the germline V gene, CDR1 is SGDLS and CDR2 is YYNGEE.

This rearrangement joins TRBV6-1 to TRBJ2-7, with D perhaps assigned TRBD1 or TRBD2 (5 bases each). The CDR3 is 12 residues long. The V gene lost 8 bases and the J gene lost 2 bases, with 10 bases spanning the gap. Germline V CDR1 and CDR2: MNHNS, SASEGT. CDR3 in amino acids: CASPGATYEQYF. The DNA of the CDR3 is TGTGCCAGCCCCGGGGCCACCTACGAGCAGTACTTC.

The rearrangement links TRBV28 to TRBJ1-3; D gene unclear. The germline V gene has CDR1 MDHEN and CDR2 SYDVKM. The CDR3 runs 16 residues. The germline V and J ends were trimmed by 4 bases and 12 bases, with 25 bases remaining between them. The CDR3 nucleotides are TGTGCCAGCAGTTCCCCGGCAGAGCAACCATTCTTCGGCATATATTTT. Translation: CASSSPAEQPFFGIYF.

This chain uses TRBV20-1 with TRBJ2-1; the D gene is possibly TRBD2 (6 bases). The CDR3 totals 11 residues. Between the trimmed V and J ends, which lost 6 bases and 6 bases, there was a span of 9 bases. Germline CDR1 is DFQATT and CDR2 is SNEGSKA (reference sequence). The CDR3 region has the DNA TGCAGTGCAGGAGGGGCCAATGAGCAGTTCTTC. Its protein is CSAGGANEQFF.

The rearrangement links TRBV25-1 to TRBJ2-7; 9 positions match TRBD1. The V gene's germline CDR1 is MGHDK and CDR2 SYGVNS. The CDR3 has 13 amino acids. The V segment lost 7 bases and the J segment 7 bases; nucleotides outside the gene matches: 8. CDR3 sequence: CASTFTGGGEQYF. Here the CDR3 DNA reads TGTGCCAGCACATTCACAGGGGGCGGGGAGCAGTACTTC.

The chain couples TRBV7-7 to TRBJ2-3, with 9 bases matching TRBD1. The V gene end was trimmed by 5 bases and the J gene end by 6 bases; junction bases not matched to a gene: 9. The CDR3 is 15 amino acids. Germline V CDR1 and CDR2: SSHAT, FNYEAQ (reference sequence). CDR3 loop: CASSTGTGNSDTQYF. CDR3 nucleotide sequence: TGTGCCAGCAGCACGGGGACAGGGAATTCTGATACGCAGTATTTT.

The CDR3 loop is CASSLGGPPFEAFF. The CDR3 DNA reads as TGTGCCAGCAGTTTAGGTGGGCCGCCATTTGAAGCTTTCTTT. The chain uses TRBV28 and TRBJ1-1; D unresolved. V lost 2 bases and J 7 bases, leaving 14 bases between the germline ends. This CDR3 is built from 14 residues. Germline V gene data show CDR1 as MDHEN and CDR2 as SYDVKM.

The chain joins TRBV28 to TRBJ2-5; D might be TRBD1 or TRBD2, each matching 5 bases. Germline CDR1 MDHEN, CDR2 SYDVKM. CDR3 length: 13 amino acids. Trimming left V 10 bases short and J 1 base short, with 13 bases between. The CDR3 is CATGPGPQETQYF. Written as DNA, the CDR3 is TGTGCCACCGGACCGGGACCCCAAGAGACCCAGTACTTC. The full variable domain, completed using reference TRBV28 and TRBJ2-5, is DVKVTQSSRYLVKRTGEKVFLECVQDMDHENMFWYRQDPGLGLRLIYFSYDVKMKEKGDIPEGYSVSREKKERFSLILESASTNQTSMYLCATGPGPQETQYFGPGTRLLVL.

The CDR3 sequence is CASSPPPGLAGTFTDTQYF. The CDR3 nucleotides read TGTGCCAGCAGCCCCCCGCCGGGACTAGCGGGAACTTTCACAGATACGCAGTATTTT. The V call is TRBV7-3, the J call TRBJ2-3; TRBD2 aligns across 13 bases. Trimming took 5 bases from V and 2 from J; bases not matched to a gene: 13. Germline loops: CDR1 SGHTA, CDR2 FQGTGA. The CDR3 sequence is 19 residues long.

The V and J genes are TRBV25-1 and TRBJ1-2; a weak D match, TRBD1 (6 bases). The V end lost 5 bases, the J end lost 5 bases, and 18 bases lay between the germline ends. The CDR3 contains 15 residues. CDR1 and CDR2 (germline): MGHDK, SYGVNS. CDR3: CASSKGGMNLYGYTF. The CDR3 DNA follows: TGTGCCAGCAGTAAGGGGGGGATGAATCTATATGGCTACACCTTC.

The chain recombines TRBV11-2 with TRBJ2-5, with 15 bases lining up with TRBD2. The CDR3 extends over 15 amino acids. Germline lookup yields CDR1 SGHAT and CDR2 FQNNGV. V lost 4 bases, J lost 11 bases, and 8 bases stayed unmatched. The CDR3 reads CASSSGLAGGGEQYF. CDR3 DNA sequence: TGTGCCAGCAGCTCCGGACTAGCGGGAGGGGGTGAGCAGTACTTC.

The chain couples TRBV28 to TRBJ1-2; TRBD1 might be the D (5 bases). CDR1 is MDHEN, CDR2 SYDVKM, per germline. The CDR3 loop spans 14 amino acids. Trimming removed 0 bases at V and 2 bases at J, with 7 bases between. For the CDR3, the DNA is TGTGCCAGCAGTTTATGGGGGCACAACTATGGCTACACCTTC. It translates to CASSLWGHNYGYTF.

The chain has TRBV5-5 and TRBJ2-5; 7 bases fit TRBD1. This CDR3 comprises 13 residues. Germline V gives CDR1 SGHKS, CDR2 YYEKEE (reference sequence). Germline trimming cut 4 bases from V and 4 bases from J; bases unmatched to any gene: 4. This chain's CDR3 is CASSRQGGETQYF. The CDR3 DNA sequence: TGTGCCAGCAGCCGACAGGGTGGAGAGACCCAGTACTTC.

The CDR3 reads CASSPGRSLNEKLFF. The CDR3 nucleotides read TGTGCCAGCAGCCCCGGGAGGAGCTTAAATGAAAAACTGTTTTTT. V and J are TRBV11-1 and TRBJ1-4; no reliable D call. Trimming cost V 5 bases and J 5 bases, with 15 bases left between them. The CDR3 has 15 residues. Per germline, CDR1 SGHAT and CDR2 FQDESV (reference sequence).

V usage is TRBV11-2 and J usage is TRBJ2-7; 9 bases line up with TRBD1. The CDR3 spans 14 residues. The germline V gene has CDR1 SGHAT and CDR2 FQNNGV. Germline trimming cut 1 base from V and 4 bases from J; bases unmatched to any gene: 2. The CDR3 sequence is CASSLGTGEYEQYF. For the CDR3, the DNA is TGTGCCAGCAGCTTAGGGACAGGGGAGTACGAGCAGTACTTC.

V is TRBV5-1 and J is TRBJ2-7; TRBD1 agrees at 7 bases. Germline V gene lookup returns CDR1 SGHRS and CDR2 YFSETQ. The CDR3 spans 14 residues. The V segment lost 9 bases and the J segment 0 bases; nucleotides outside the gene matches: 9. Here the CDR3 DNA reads TGCGCCACCTCGACAGGGCCCGACTCCTACGAGCAGTACTTC. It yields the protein CATSTGPDSYEQYF.

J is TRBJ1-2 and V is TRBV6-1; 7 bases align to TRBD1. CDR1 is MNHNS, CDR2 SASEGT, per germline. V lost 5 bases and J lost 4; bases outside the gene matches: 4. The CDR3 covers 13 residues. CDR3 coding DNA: TGTGCCAGCAGTAACAGGGGTACCTATGGCTACACCTTC. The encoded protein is CASSNRGTYGYTF.

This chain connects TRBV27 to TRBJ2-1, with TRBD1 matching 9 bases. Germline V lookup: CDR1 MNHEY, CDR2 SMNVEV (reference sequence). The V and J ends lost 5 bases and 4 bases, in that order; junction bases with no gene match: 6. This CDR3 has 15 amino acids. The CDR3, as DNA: TGTGCCAGCAGTCCGCGGGACAGGGTTTACAATGAGCAGTTCTTC. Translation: CASSPRDRVYNEQFF.

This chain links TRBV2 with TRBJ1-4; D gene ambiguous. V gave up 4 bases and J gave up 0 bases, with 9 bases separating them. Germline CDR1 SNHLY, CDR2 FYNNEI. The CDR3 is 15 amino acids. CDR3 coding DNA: TGTGCCAGCAGTGGACGGGTTGCAACTAATGAAAAACTGTTTTTT. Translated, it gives CASSGRVATNEKLFF.

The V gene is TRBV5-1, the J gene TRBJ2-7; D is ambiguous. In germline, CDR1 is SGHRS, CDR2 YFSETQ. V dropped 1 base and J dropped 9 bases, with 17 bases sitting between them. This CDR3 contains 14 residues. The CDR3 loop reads CASSLPRASSGQYF. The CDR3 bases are TGCGCCAGCAGCTTGCCCCGGGCCTCCAGTGGGCAGTACTTC.

CDR3 coding DNA: TGTGCCAGCAGCCCCGTAGCGGGTGTCTACTACGAGCAGTACTTC. This codes for CASSPVAGVYYEQYF. The V and J genes are TRBV7-2 and TRBJ2-7; 7 nucleotides agree with TRBD2. The junction had 10 bases not matched to a gene; V was cut back by 5 bases and J by 3 bases. The germline gives CDR1 SGHTA, CDR2 FQGNSA. The CDR3 is 15 amino acids.

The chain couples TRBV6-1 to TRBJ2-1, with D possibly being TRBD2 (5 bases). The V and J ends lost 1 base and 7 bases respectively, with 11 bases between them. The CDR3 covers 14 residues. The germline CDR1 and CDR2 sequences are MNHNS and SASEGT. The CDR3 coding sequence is TGTGCCAGCAGTGAAGAGACACGGGGTAATGAGCAGTTCTTC. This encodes CASSEETRGNEQFF.